The T cell receptor beta chain under discussion was sequenced for a study of cytomegalovirus exposure and HLA in healthy donors. Study outcomes and limitations: Sequencing likely caused a cluster of highly shared sequence variants.

The trim removed 6 bases at V and 6 bases at J, leaving 3 bases unmatched. Germline CDR1 SNHLY, CDR2 FYNNEI. CDR3 length: 12 residues. This clone was seen more than once but under ten times. The antigen is unknown. The PCR employed 60 Vbeta primers together with 13 Jbeta primers. Produced via immunoSEQ multiplex PCR; TCRdb's table is partial and in-frame only. The table lists roughly 250,000 clones, roughly 81% of them singletons. Sequenced: PBMCs. The genes are TRBV2 and TRBJ1-2, with 8 bases aligning to TRBD1. This receptor was obtained from a woman aged 40 to 50 in good health and CMV-seropositive. The CDR3 is CASRGTGDGYTF. In DNA, the CDR3 is TGTGCCAGCAGAGGGACAGGCGATGGCTACACCTTC.